The entry that follows covers one T cell receptor beta chain sequence. The sample belongs to a study of blood T cell repertoires in COVID-19. Study details: There were acute and convalescent COVID-19 samples, and they came from the United States, Italy and Spain. The cDNA or gDNA used as material had been derived from T cells, B-cell-depleted T cells, or PBMCs.

The CDR3 is 13 residues long. Germline CDR1 is SEHNR and CDR2 is FQNEAQ (reference sequence). The germline V and J ends were trimmed by 6 bases and 3 bases, with 11 bases remaining between them. Authors' data handling: Amplification from reference gene primers served as the basis for estimated nucleated cell counts. This table comes from immunoSEQ multiplex PCR, and its TCRdb copy is limited to in-frame clones, with some not included. That table is the source of V, J and clone size, and D and trimming were worked out from the DNA. The table shows 200,000 to 250,000 clones, with 85% to 90% occurring only once.

The specimen was peripheral blood. This chain uses TRBV7-9 with TRBJ1-1, with D perhaps matching TRBD1 (6 bases). The source of this sequence is a man in his fifties with acute or convalescent COVID-19. The CDR3 DNA reads TGTGCCAGCAGTTACCAGGGGTACACTGAAGCTTTCTTT. Translating gives CASSYQGYTEAFF.